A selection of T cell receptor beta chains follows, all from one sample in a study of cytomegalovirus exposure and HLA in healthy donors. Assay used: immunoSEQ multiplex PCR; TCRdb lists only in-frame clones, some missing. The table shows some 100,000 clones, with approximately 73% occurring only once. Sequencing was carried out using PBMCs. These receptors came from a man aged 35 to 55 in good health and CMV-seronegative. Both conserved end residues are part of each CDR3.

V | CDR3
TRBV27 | CASSLSGAGSLLFGELFF
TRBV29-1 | CSVGEGTSGGDTQYF
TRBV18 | CASSPTQQSSNQPQHF
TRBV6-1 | CASSEVSRGLGRRDTQYF
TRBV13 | CASSLEGLNNEQFF
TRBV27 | CASSFGTNYEQYF
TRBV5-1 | CASSSSGTGAVGEQFF
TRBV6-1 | CASSEPGQGLETQYF
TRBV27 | CASSSGENQPQHF
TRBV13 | CASREQGASSTDTQYF
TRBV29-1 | CSVEVNGYEQYF
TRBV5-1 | CASSLTDTGELFF
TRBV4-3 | CASSLRQGEQFF
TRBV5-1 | CASSSQQYGYTF
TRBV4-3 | CASSQERAQPQHF
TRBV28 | CASSPGLRGRANVLTF
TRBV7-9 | CASSLVPGQSSYNEQFF
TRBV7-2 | CASSPGPMNTEAFF
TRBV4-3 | CASSQDVAGGPYEQYF
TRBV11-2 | CASSGVPGLVVSGNTIYF
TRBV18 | CASSRQGGDYEQYF
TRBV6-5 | CASSYSAGGPYNEQFF
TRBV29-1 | CSVDNPTSDTQYF
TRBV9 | CASSPKGGNFYEQYF
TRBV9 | CASSPEGTARGPLHF
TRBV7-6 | CASSLGGDGYTF
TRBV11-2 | CASSQDRNQPQHF
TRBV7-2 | CASSSPRGGKETQYF
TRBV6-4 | CASSDTDRGQPQHF
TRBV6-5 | CASSYLRTGGGYGYTF
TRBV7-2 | CASSFGGGAFEQYF
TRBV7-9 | CASSLGGTSGYQETQYF
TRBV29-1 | CSVTSGTSGGTPDTQYF
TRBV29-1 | CSVRDSGQETQYF
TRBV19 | CASSDRGRQETQYF
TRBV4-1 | CASSQDRRASGGRGQETQYF
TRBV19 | CASSIAGNSIASEQFF
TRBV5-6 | CASSLGPGGDQPQHF
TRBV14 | CASSQLGQAGGEQYF
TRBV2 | CASRTTPSYEQYF
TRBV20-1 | CSAKAGTEAFF